Below are 27 T cell receptor beta chains sequenced from a single sample in a study of blood T cells in healthy people across ages. The use of a sample-barcoded 5' primer and a J-beta primer mix characterized a second PCR of 7 to 11 cycles. TCRdb reprocessed the 5' RACE reads via MiXCR and lists one record per CDR3 protein. The sample holds 650,000 to 950,000 distinct CDR3 sequences, under 55% seen once. Sequencing used blood. All receptors derive from a man in his 60s in good health.

V is TRBV5-1 and J is TRBJ2-3, with a weak D call TRBD2 (6 bases). The CDR3 is made up of 16 amino acids. V was pared by 3 bases and J by 0 bases, with 14 bases between. Germline V lookup: CDR1 SGHRS, CDR2 YFSETQ. The CDR3 DNA follows: TGCGCCAGCAGCTGGTTACGGGGGACTAGCACAGATACGCAGTATTTT. Translating it yields CASSWLRGTSTDTQYF.

This sequence joins TRBV25-1 and TRBJ2-7; a possible D gene is TRBD2 (6 bases). CDR3 length: 15 residues. CDR1 is MGHDK, CDR2 SYGVNS, per germline. V was cut by 10 bases and J by 3 bases, with 22 bases left in between. The CDR3 reads CATRGCRRVYYEQYF. CDR3 DNA: TGTGCCACAAGGGGTTGCAGGAGGGTTTACTACGAGCAGTACTTC.

This clonotype was observed a handful of times. The gene calls are TRBV4-1 and TRBJ1-6; D is unresolved. V was cut by 2 bases and J by 8 bases, with 16 bases left in between. Germline V gives CDR1 MGHRA, CDR2 YSYEKL. This CDR3 has 16 amino acids. CDR3 in amino acids: CASSQRHVGGDSPLHF. DNA of the CDR3: TGCGCCAGCAGCCAAAGACACGTGGGTGGAGATTCACCCCTCCACTTT.

This clonotype was found many times. The gene calls are TRBV7-9 and TRBJ2-5, with 8 bases matching TRBD2. CDR3 length: 15 residues. V lost 0 bases and J lost 2; bases outside the gene matches: 2. Per the germline V gene, CDR1 is SEHNR and CDR2 is FQNEAQ (reference sequence). The CDR3 DNA reads TGTGCCAGCAGCTTAGCGCGGGGGGAGCAAGAGACCCAGTACTTC. It translates to CASSLARGEQETQYF.

CDR3 sequence reads: CASSESGTRNYEQYF. CDR3 coding DNA: TGTGCCAGCAGTGAGTCCGGGACGAGGAACTACGAGCAGTACTTC. The rearrangement uses TRBV25-1 and TRBJ2-7; D tentatively reads TRBD1 or TRBD2 (5 bases each). The CDR3 runs 15 residues. CDR1 MGHDK and CDR2 SYGVNS come from the germline V gene. Trimming cost V 3 bases and J 3 bases, with 15 bases left between them.

This clonotype appeared a few times. The CDR3 sequence: CAISDSRGYEQFF. The CDR3, as DNA: TGTGCCATCAGTGATTCCAGGGGCTATGAGCAGTTCTTC. The chain is built from TRBV10-3 and TRBJ2-1, with a possible D match to TRBD1 (6 bases). Trimming shortened V by 3 bases and J by 8 bases, and 11 bases separated the two germline ends. The CDR3 runs to 13 residues. Germline assignment: CDR1 ENHRY and CDR2 SYGVKD.

The chain has TRBV7-2 and TRBJ1-2; a weak D match, TRBD1 (5 bases). Trimming removed 0 bases from V and 5 bases from J, with 16 bases in between. Per the germline V gene, CDR1 is SGHTA and CDR2 is FQGNSA. The CDR3 has 16 amino acids. CDR3 protein: CASSLASGGYEYGYTF. CDR3 coding DNA: TGTGCCAGCAGCTTAGCATCCGGGGGGTATGAGTATGGCTACACCTTC. Full variable domain (rest looked up from reference TRBV7-2 and TRBJ1-2): GAGVSQSPSNKVTEKGKDVELRCDPISGHTALYWYRQSLGQGLEFLIYFQGNSAPDKSGLPSDRFSAERTGGSVSTLTIQRTQQEDSAVYLCASSLASGGYEYGYTFGSGTRLTVV.

The chain couples TRBV6-2 or TRBV6-3 to TRBJ2-7, with a tentative D call TRBD1 (5 bases). This CDR3 spans 13 amino acids. Per the germline V gene, CDR1 is MNHEY and CDR2 is SVGEGT. V was pared by 8 bases and J by 1 base, with 12 bases between. The CDR3 DNA reads as TGTGCCAGCCATAGGGGTTGGTCCTACGAGCAGTACTTC. Protein sequence: CASHRGWSYEQYF.

V is TRBV18 and J is TRBJ1-1; D might be TRBD1 (6 bases). In germline, CDR1 is KGHSH, CDR2 LQKENI. The CDR3 covers 16 residues. V dropped 3 bases and J dropped 0 bases, with 14 bases sitting between them. CDR3 residues: CASSPSTGHLNTEAFF. CDR3 coding DNA: TGTGCCAGCTCACCGAGTACGGGACACCTGAACACTGAAGCTTTCTTT.

V and J are TRBV27 and TRBJ2-5; unclear D gene. Looked up from germline, CDR1 is MNHEY and CDR2 is SMNVEV (reference sequence). Trimming shortened V by 3 bases and J by 4 bases, and 9 bases separated the two germline ends. The CDR3 has 13 residues. Written as DNA, the CDR3 is TGTGCCAGCAGTTTGAGTTTTGCAGAGACCCAGTACTTC. Translation: CASSLSFAETQYF.

The rearrangement uses TRBV20-1 and TRBJ2-5, with unresolved D. V dropped 0 bases and J dropped 1 base, with 12 bases sitting between them. CDR1 is DFQATT and CDR2 is SNEGSKA in the germline V gene (reference sequence). This CDR3 has 15 amino acids. The CDR3 DNA follows: TGCAGTGCTAGAGATTTGGGGTCGACCCAAGAGACCCAGTACTTC. Translating it yields CSARDLGSTQETQYF.

The V gene is TRBV5-1, the J gene TRBJ1-2; TRBD1 matches 12 bases. Losses at the gene ends were 0 bases for V and 4 bases for J; bases not matched to a gene: 4. This CDR3 has 16 amino acids. Per germline, CDR1 SGHRS and CDR2 YFSETQ. The CDR3 sequence: CASSLDPGQGAYGYTF. In nucleotides, the CDR3 is TGCGCCAGCAGCTTGGATCCGGGACAGGGGGCCTATGGCTACACCTTC.

V usage is TRBV6-1 and J usage is TRBJ2-7; TRBD1 is a possible D gene (6 bases). Trimming shortened V by 0 bases and J by 12 bases, and 21 bases separated the two germline ends. Germline assignment: CDR1 MNHNS and CDR2 SASEGT. The CDR3 has 15 amino acids. The CDR3 protein is CASSEARAGEETRYF. The DNA of the CDR3 is TGTGCCAGCAGTGAAGCTAGGGCAGGGGAAGAGACCCGGTACTTC.

The chain recombines TRBV3-1 with TRBJ2-5; D possibly corresponds to TRBD1 (6 bases). Looked up from germline, CDR1 is LGHDT and CDR2 is YNNKEL (reference sequence). The CDR3 is 16 amino acids. V lost 1 base, J lost 6 bases, and 18 bases lay in between. The CDR3 spells CASSQGQGSGAKTQYF. CDR3 nucleotides: TGTGCCAGCAGCCAAGGGCAGGGGTCGGGCGCGAAGACCCAGTACTTC.

The J gene is TRBJ2-2, the V gene TRBV6-2 or TRBV6-3; possible D gene TRBD1, 6 bases. Germline V gives CDR1 MNHEY, CDR2 SVGEGT. The CDR3 runs 18 residues. V was clipped by 6 bases and J by 1 base, with 21 bases between them. CDR3 sequence: CASSPGAGGGWNTGELFF. The CDR3 DNA reads TGTGCCAGCAGCCCAGGGGCTGGGGGCGGATGGAACACCGGGGAGCTGTTTTTT.

The chain has TRBV2 and TRBJ2-2, with D tentatively TRBD2 (5 bases). Trimming removed 8 bases at V and 1 base at J, with 14 bases between. Germline lookup yields CDR1 SNHLY and CDR2 FYNNEI. The CDR3 is made up of 15 amino acids. The CDR3 nucleotides read TGTGCCAGCGCCAGTAGCCGGGGGAACACCGGGGAGCTGTTTTTT. Its protein product is CASASSRGNTGELFF.

The J gene is TRBJ2-1, the V gene TRBV12-3 or TRBV12-4; unclear D gene. The J call is uncertain, as TRBJ2-7 better fits the DNA end. This CDR3 has 16 residues. The CDR3 here is CASSLTAGSSYNEQYF. The CDR3 nucleotides read TGTGCCAGCAGTCTAACTGCAGGTTCCTCCTACAATGAGCAGTACTTC.

This sequence joins TRBV28 and TRBJ1-1, with TRBD1 identical over 7 bases. Germline CDR1 is MDHEN and CDR2 is SYDVKM. This CDR3 region has 12 residues. V was clipped by 3 bases and J by 8 bases; unmatched bases: 3. The CDR3 DNA reads TGTGCCAGCAGTTTGGGACAGATCGAAGCTTTCTTT. Its translation: CASSLGQIEAFF.

The gene calls are TRBV12-3 or TRBV12-4 and TRBJ1-5, with TRBD1 matching 7 bases. The CDR3 has 14 amino acids. The trim removed 4 bases at V and 4 bases at J, leaving 4 bases unmatched. CDR3: CASSSLDRNQPQHF. DNA of the CDR3: TGTGCCAGCAGTTCGTTGGACAGGAATCAGCCCCAGCATTTT.

This clonotype was detected only a few times. The chain links TRBV4-3 to TRBJ2-7; D is ambiguous. Between the trimmed V and J ends, which lost 3 bases and 0 bases, there was a span of 9 bases. Germline assignment: CDR1 LGHNA and CDR2 YSLEER. This CDR3 contains 14 residues. CDR3 residues: CASSQATASYEQYF. The CDR3 DNA sequence: TGCGCCAGCAGCCAGGCCACTGCCTCCTACGAGCAGTACTTC.

The V gene is TRBV2, the J gene TRBJ2-3; D is possibly TRBD1 (8 bases). Trimming cost V 8 bases and J 6 bases, with 21 bases left between them. The CDR3 runs to 15 residues. From germline, CDR1 is SNHLY and CDR2 FYNNEI. The CDR3 loop is CASGVQGGTVDTQYF. Written as DNA, the CDR3 is TGTGCCAGCGGGGTACAGGGGGGGACAGTGGATACGCAGTATTTT.

V and J are TRBV20-1 and TRBJ1-6; a possible D gene is TRBD1 (6 bases). The CDR3 is 16 amino acids. The germline V gene encodes CDR1 DFQATT and CDR2 SNEGSKA (reference sequence). Trimming left V 3 bases short and J 11 bases short, with 23 bases between. The DNA of the CDR3 is TGCAGTGCTAGTAGTGGGGTGGGGGGCGGTTTTGCACCCCTCCACTTT. It codes for CSASSGVGGGFAPLHF.

The chain combines TRBV2 with TRBJ1-1; D unclear. CDR1 and CDR2 (germline): SNHLY, FYNNEI. Trimming left V 3 bases short and J 1 base short, with 15 bases between. The CDR3 loop spans 16 amino acids. CDR3 nucleotide sequence: TGTGCCAGCAGTGACCCCCATAGGGCCCAGAACACTGAAGCTTTCTTT. As protein: CASSDPHRAQNTEAFF.

This clonotype occurred a few times. This chain connects TRBV4-3 to TRBJ2-7, with D uncertain. With 1 base removed from V and 3 bases from J, the gap between germline ends came to 13 bases. CDR1 LGHNA and CDR2 YSLEER come from the germline V gene. The CDR3 is 15 amino acids. CDR3 DNA: TGCGCCAGCAGCCAAGTCTGGCAGGCAAACTACGAGCAGTACTTC. It codes for CASSQVWQANYEQYF.

The chain uses TRBV20-1 and TRBJ2-1, with TRBD2 matching 8 bases. From germline, CDR1 is DFQATT and CDR2 SNEGSKA (reference sequence). The CDR3 has 15 amino acids. Trimming removed 0 bases from V and 1 base from J; junction bases left unmatched: 2. The chain's CDR3 is CSARETSASYNEQFF. In DNA, the CDR3 is TGCAGTGCTAGAGAGACTAGCGCGTCCTACAATGAGCAGTTCTTC.

This rearrangement joins TRBV20-1 to TRBJ2-5, with D possibly TRBD2 on 6 matching bases. This CDR3 spans 15 amino acids. Trimming left V 1 base short and J 3 bases short, with 15 bases between. The germline gives CDR1 DFQATT, CDR2 SNEGSKA (reference sequence). CDR3 amino acids: CSARGLREAEETQYF. CDR3 nucleotide sequence: TGCAGTGCTAGAGGTCTGCGGGAAGCAGAAGAGACCCAGTACTTC.

The chain links TRBV18 to TRBJ2-3; a weak D match, TRBD1 (6 bases). Trimming left V 4 bases short and J 3 bases short, with 14 bases between. The V gene's germline CDR1 is KGHSH and CDR2 LQKENI. The CDR3 loop spans 15 amino acids. The CDR3 DNA follows: TGTGCCAGCTCACAGGACAGAACTGGTACAGATACGCAGTATTTT. Residues: CASSQDRTGTDTQYF.